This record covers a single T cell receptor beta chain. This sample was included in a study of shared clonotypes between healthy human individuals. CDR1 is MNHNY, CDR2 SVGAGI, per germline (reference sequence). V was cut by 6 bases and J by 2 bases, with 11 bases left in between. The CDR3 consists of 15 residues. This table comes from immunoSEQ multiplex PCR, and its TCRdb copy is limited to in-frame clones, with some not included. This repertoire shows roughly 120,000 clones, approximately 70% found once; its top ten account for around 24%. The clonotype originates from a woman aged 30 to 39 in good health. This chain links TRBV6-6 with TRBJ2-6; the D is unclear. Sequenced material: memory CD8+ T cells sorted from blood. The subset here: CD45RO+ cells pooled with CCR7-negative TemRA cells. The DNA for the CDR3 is TGTGCCAGCAGCTCGACTCGGCCTGGGGCCAACGTCCTGACTTTC. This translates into CASSSTRPGANVLTF.